This record looks at one T cell receptor (beta chain) sequence and its context. These data are taken from a study of blood T cell repertoires in COVID-19. Only in-frame clones appear in the TCRdb table, and some are missing; sequencing was by immunoSEQ multiplex PCR. The sample holds over 250,000 clones, 85% seen once. Trimming took 3 bases from V and 5 from J; bases not matched to a gene: 18. Germline CDR1 MRHNA, CDR2 SNTAGT. This CDR3 has 19 amino acids. This clonotype was obtained from a human donor in a cohort sampled during active COVID-19. Sequences were obtained from peripheral blood. The genes are TRBV6-4 and TRBJ2-3; 9 nucleotides align to TRBD2. CDR3 protein: CASSDPLRWAGGHRDTQYF. CDR3 bases: TGTGCCAGCAGTGATCCCCTGCGGTGGGCGGGAGGGCACAGAGATACGCAGTATTTT.